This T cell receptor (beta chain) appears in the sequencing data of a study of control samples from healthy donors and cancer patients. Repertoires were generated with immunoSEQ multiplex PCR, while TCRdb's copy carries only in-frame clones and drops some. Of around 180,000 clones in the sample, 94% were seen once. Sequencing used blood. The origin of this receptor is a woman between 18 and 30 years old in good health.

CDR3 sequence (DNA): TGCGCCAGAACTATTCCGGGACAGGGTATCCACGAGCAGTACTTC. Protein product: CARTIPGQGIHEQYF. V and J are TRBV23-1 and TRBJ2-7; 9 bases fit TRBD1. TRBV23-1 is noted as an ORF with a role that remains uncertain. CDR3 length: 15 residues. J was trimmed by 5 bases and V by 9 bases; bases with no gene match: 14.